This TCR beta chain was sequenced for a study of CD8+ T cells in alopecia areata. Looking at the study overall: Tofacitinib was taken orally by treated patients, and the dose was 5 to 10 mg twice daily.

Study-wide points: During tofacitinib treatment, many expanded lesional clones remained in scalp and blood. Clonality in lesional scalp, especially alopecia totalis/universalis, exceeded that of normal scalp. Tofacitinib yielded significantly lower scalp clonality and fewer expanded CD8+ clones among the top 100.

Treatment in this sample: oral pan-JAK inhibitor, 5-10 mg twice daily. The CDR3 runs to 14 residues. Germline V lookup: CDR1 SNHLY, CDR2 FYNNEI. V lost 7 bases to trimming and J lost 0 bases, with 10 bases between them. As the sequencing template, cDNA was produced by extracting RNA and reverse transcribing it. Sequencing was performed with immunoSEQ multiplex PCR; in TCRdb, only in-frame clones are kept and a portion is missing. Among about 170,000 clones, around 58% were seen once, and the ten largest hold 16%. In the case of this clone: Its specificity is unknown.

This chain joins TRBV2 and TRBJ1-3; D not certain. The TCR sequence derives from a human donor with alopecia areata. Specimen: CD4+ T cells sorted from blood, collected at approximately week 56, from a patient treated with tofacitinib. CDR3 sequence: CASITDASGNTIYF. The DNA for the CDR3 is TGTGCCAGCATCACTGACGCCTCTGGAAACACCATATATTTT. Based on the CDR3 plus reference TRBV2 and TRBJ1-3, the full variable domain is EPEVTQTPSHQVTQMGQEVILRCVPISNHLYFYWYRQILGQKVEFLVSFYNNEISEKSEIFDDQFSVERPDGSNFTLKIRSTKLEDSAMYFCASITDASGNTIYFGEGSWLTVV.